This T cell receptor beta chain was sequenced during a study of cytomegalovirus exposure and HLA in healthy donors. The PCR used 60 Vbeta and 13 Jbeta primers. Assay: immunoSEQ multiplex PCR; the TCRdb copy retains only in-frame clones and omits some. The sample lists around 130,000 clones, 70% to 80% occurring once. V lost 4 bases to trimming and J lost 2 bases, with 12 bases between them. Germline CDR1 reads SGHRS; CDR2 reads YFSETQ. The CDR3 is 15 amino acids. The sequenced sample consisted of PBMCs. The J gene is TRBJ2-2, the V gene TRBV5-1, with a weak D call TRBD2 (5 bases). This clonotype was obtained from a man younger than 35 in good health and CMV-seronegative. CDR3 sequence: CASSRLDLNTGELFF. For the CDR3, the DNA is TGCGCCAGCAGCCGACTGGACTTAAACACCGGGGAGCTGTTTTTT.